A single sample gave rise to the 28 T cell receptor beta chains below, sequenced in a study of low-dose radiotherapy and immunotherapy resistance in tumors. Time point given: before trial treatment. TRAV and TRBV primers primed cDNA for both TCRalpha and TCRbeta. It was with a constant-region primer and a V-primer adapter that TCRs were amplified over approximately 20 PCR cycles. From the reads, TCRdb called clonotypes with MiXCR, one entry per CDR3 protein. The table records tens of thousands of distinct CDR3 sequences, approximately 25% of them present only once. Material: PBMCs, obtained before treatment. The origin of the receptors is a male donor with prostate cancer.

Ten or more counts support this clonotype. The chain is built from TRBV4-1 and TRBJ2-3; no clear D gene. There are 13 residues in the CDR3. V gave up 3 bases and J gave up 1 base, with 5 bases separating them. Germline V CDR1 and CDR2: MGHRA, YSYEKL. CDR3 sequence reads: CASSHVGTDTQYF. The DNA of the CDR3 is TGCGCCAGCAGCCACGTCGGCACAGATACGCAGTATTTT.

A remark on this clonotype: This likely reflects a read error, since a far larger clone is one base away. The chain recombines TRBV6-2 or TRBV6-3 with TRBJ2-1; 7 bases fit TRBD2. The CDR3 is 17 amino acids. V lost 2 bases, J lost 13 bases, and 20 bases stayed unmatched. Germline V gene data show CDR1 as MNHEY and CDR2 as SVGEGT. CDR3 sequence reads: CASSYGAGLVRGETQFF. The CDR3, as DNA: TGTGCCAGCAGTTACGGAGCCGGACTAGTACGCGGGGAGACCCAGTTCTTC.

This clonotype came up many times. The rearrangement uses TRBV20-1 and TRBJ1-5; TRBD1 matches at 9 bases. CDR1 is DFQATT and CDR2 is SNEGSKA in the germline V gene (reference sequence). V dropped 3 bases and J dropped 7; count of bases not matched to a gene: 10. This CDR3 contains 15 residues. The CDR3 coding sequence is TGCAGTGCTAGCGAACCCGGGACAGGGTTACAGCCCCAGCATTTT. The encoded protein is CSASEPGTGLQPQHF.

In nucleotides, the CDR3 is TGCAGCGTTGTCACAGGGGGCACGGGCTACACCTTC. Protein sequence: CSVVTGGTGYTF. This chain joins TRBV29-1 and TRBJ1-2; 9 bases match TRBD1. CDR1 SQVTM and CDR2 ANQGSEA come from the germline V gene. The CDR3 totals 12 residues. Germline trimming cut 4 bases from V and 8 bases from J; bases unmatched to any gene: 5.

The table lists this clonotype with many counts. The J gene is TRBJ2-3, the V gene TRBV10-3, with D hard to call. With 8 bases removed from V and 2 bases from J, the gap between germline ends came to 14 bases. Per the germline V gene, CDR1 is ENHRY and CDR2 is SYGVKD. This CDR3 contains 14 residues. For the CDR3, the DNA is TGTGCCATCCGGATTAGGGATTCCACAGATACGCAGTATTTT. It is translated as CAIRIRDSTDTQYF.

At least ten counts were recorded for this clonotype. DNA for the CDR3: TGTGCCAGTAGTGTTCTATTGGGGCAAGAGACCCAGTACTTC. This codes for CASSVLLGQETQYF. This chain uses TRBV19 with TRBJ2-5; D gene ambiguous. This CDR3 is 14 amino acids long. Germline loops: CDR1 LNHDA, CDR2 SQIVND (reference sequence). V lost 5 bases and J lost 2, with 12 bases in between.

J is TRBJ1-2 and V is TRBV5-6, with TRBD1 as a possible D gene (5 bases). From germline, CDR1 is SGHDT and CDR2 YYEEEE. The V gene lost 1 base and the J gene lost 8 bases, with 6 bases spanning the gap. This CDR3 region has 11 residues. This CDR3 is CASSLRGGYTF. In DNA, the CDR3 is TGTGCCAGCAGCTTGCGGGGCGGCTACACCTTC.

The chain links TRBV7-9 to TRBJ1-2; D call uncertain. The V gene lost 1 base and the J gene lost 8 bases, with 11 bases spanning the gap. Germline V gene data show CDR1 as SEHNR and CDR2 as FQNEAQ (reference sequence). The CDR3 spans 13 residues. This CDR3 is CASSLVAVEGYTF. DNA of the CDR3: TGTGCCAGCAGCTTAGTGGCAGTTGAAGGCTACACCTTC. Looking up the rest from reference TRBV7-9 and TRBJ1-2 gives the full variable domain: DTGVSQNPRHKITKRGQNVTFRCDPISEHNRLYWYRQTLGQGPEFLTYFQNEAQLEKSRLLSDRFSAERPKGSFSTLEIQRTEQGDSAMYLCASSLVAVEGYTFGSGTRLTVV.

V gene TRBV6-2 or TRBV6-3 combines with J gene TRBJ2-1; D is perhaps TRBD2 (7 bases). CDR3 length: 15 amino acids. Per the germline V gene, CDR1 is MNHEY and CDR2 is SVGEGT. V lost 7 bases and J lost 3, with 16 bases in between. CDR3 coding DNA: TGTGCCAGCACCATAGGAGGGGGGGGCTACAATGAGCAGTTCTTC. It translates to CASTIGGGGYNEQFF.

This clonotype was seen repeatedly, ten times or more. The chain links TRBV14 to TRBJ2-1; 7 bases fit TRBD2. The CDR3 runs 17 residues. Germline V CDR1 and CDR2: SGHDN, FVKESK. Germline trimming cut 0 bases from V and 10 bases from J; bases unmatched to any gene: 15. The CDR3 DNA is TGTGCCAGCAGCCAAGAATGGGGGGAGGGACCTCGAGGAGAGCAGTTCTTC. Translated, it gives CASSQEWGEGPRGEQFF.

With respect to this clonotype: Given a far larger clone just one base away, this is likely a sequencing read error. The chain carries TRBV28 and TRBJ2-7; 11 bases are shared with TRBD2. The ends lost 6 bases at V and 7 bases at J; junction bases unmatched: 17. The germline CDR1 and CDR2 sequences are MDHEN and SYDVKM. The CDR3 totals 17 residues. The CDR3 sequence is CASSTGLAGFSYNEQYF. CDR3 sequence (DNA): TGTGCCAGCAGCACCGGACTAGCGGGCTTCTCCTACAATGAGCAGTACTTC.

Comments on this clonotype: A far more abundant clone sits one base away, making this likely a read error. The chain has TRBV6-2 or TRBV6-3 and TRBJ2-7, with TRBD1 matching 7 bases. Germline CDR1 MNHEY, CDR2 SVGEGT. This CDR3 contains 15 residues. The chain's CDR3 is CAISYGTVSSYEQYF. The CDR3 nucleotides read TGTGCCATCAGTTACGGGACAGTGAGCTCCTACGAGCAGTACTTC.

This clonotype has more than one count but fewer than ten. The chain couples TRBV6-1 to TRBJ1-5; D ambiguous. Germline values: CDR1 MNHNS, CDR2 SASEGT. V was clipped by 5 bases and J by 2 bases, with 13 bases between them. This CDR3 is 15 amino acids long. The CDR3 DNA reads TGTGCCAGCAGTCAGACCCGGCGGGGCAATCAGCCCCAGCATTTT. Its protein is CASSQTRRGNQPQHF.

This chain connects TRBV29-1 to TRBJ2-2; no clear D gene. The germline V and J ends were trimmed by 7 bases and 4 bases, with 13 bases remaining between them. The germline V gene has CDR1 SQVTM and CDR2 ANQGSEA. The CDR3 is 13 amino acids. The CDR3 loop is CSGRRGGTGELFF. DNA of the CDR3: TGCAGCGGGAGACGAGGTGGCACCGGGGAGCTGTTTTTT.

This chain links TRBV27 with TRBJ2-7; 9 bases match TRBD2. Germline V gene lookup returns CDR1 MNHEY and CDR2 SMNVEV (reference sequence). Trimming at V came to 10 bases and at J to 0 bases, leaving 7 bases not matched to a gene. The CDR3 sequence is 14 residues long. The CDR3 coding sequence is TGTGCCACCCGGGCGGGGGGGAGCTCCTACGAGCAGTACTTC. It yields the protein CATRAGGSSYEQYF.

The CDR3 DNA follows: TGCGCCAGCAGCTTGGCCGGGACACGGACAGATACGCAGTATTTT. Amino acids: CASSLAGTRTDTQYF. The gene calls are TRBV5-1 and TRBJ2-3; TRBD1 might be the D (6 bases). This CDR3 is built from 15 residues. The V gene's germline CDR1 is SGHRS and CDR2 YFSETQ. Trimming left V 0 bases short and J 3 bases short, with 11 bases between.

This clonotype was observed at least ten times. The chain combines TRBV20-1 with TRBJ1-3; D gene uncertain. V dropped 3 bases and J dropped 1 base, with 4 bases sitting between them. The CDR3 is 12 amino acids. Germline values: CDR1 DFQATT, CDR2 SNEGSKA (reference sequence). Written as DNA, the CDR3 is TGCAGTGCTAGTCCATCTGGAAACACCATATATTTT. It encodes CSASPSGNTIYF.

Many counts were recorded for this clonotype. The rearrangement links TRBV5-1 to TRBJ2-3; tentatively, D is TRBD2 (6 bases). This CDR3 is built from 16 residues. Germline V gene sequence: CDR1 SGHRS, CDR2 YFSETQ. Trimming took 0 bases from V and 2 from J, leaving 13 bases between them. CDR3 coding DNA: TGCGCCAGCAGCTTGGCCGGGGGAGCAAACACAGATACGCAGTATTTT. This encodes CASSLAGGANTDTQYF.

The V gene is TRBV4-2, the J gene TRBJ2-2; tentatively, D is TRBD2 (7 bases). The CDR3 is 17 amino acids. Germline V CDR1 and CDR2: LGHNA, YNFKEQ. V lost 4 bases and J lost 2, with 17 bases in between. The CDR3 protein is CASSRLGGVINTGELFF. CDR3 bases: TGTGCCAGCAGCCGGCTAGGGGGGGTGATAAACACCGGGGAGCTGTTTTTT.

At least ten counts were recorded for this clonotype. This chain joins TRBV9 and TRBJ2-3, with TRBD1 matching over 9 bases. This CDR3 is 14 amino acids long. V trimming: 6 bases; J trimming: 1 base; junction bases outside the gene matches: 3. Germline V gene lookup returns CDR1 SGDLS and CDR2 YYNGEE. The CDR3 is CASNRQGGTDTQYF. The CDR3 bases are TGTGCCAGCAATAGACAGGGGGGCACAGATACGCAGTATTTT.

This clonotype was found many times. The chain couples TRBV15 to TRBJ2-7; TRBD1 agrees at 8 bases. J was trimmed by 5 bases and V by 8 bases; bases with no gene match: 8. This CDR3 is 13 amino acids long. Germline V lookup: CDR1 LNHNV, CDR2 YYDKDF (reference sequence). The CDR3 coding sequence is TGTGCCACCTCCGGACAGGGCCGCGACGAGCAGTACTTC. Protein: CATSGQGRDEQYF.

This clonotype was recorded a few times. The chain is built from TRBV30 and TRBJ2-2; TRBD1 is a possible D gene (5 bases). CDR1 is GTSNPN, CDR2 SVGIG, per germline (reference sequence). V lost 3 bases and J 4 bases, leaving 9 bases between the germline ends. The CDR3 covers 13 residues. The DNA of the CDR3 is TGTGCCTGGAGCGGTAGGGGCACCGGGGAGCTGTTTTTT. Amino acids: CAWSGRGTGELFF.

Ten or more counts support this clonotype. The V and J genes are TRBV4-1 and TRBJ2-2; TRBD1 might be the D (6 bases). This CDR3 is built from 17 residues. The V gene lost 1 base and the J gene lost 2 bases, with 14 bases spanning the gap. Per germline, CDR1 MGHRA and CDR2 YSYEKL. The CDR3 coding sequence is TGCGCCAGCAGCCAAGTGGTCTGGACAGAAAACACCGGGGAGCTGTTTTTT. It specifies CASSQVVWTENTGELFF.

There are many counts of this clonotype. The junction departs from germline at one end; a sequencing error may be responsible. DNA of the CDR3: TGTGCCAGCAGCTTAGGGGCAGGGAACACTGAAGCTTTCTTT. Translating it yields CASSLGAGNTEAFF. The rearrangement uses TRBV5-1 and TRBJ1-1; tentatively, D is TRBD1 (5 bases). The CDR3 extends over 14 amino acids. From germline, CDR1 is SGHRS and CDR2 YFSETQ.

V gene TRBV27 combines with J gene TRBJ2-5; D gene uncertain. CDR1 is MNHEY, CDR2 SMNVEV, per germline (reference sequence). V was cut by 5 bases and J by 2 bases, with 9 bases left in between. The CDR3 is 13 residues long. The CDR3 coding sequence is TGTGCCAGCAGTCGGGTCGGGCAAGAGACCCAGTACTTC. Its translation is CASSRVGQETQYF.

This clonotype occurred many times. The chain is built from TRBV20-1 and TRBJ1-5; maybe TRBD1 (6 bases). Germline CDR1 is DFQATT and CDR2 is SNEGSKA (reference sequence). The length of the CDR3 is 16 residues. Between the trimmed V and J ends, which lost 0 bases and 4 bases, there was a span of 16 bases. CDR3 amino acids: CSARETGTPKNQPQHF. CDR3 DNA sequence: TGCAGTGCTAGAGAAACCGGGACACCTAAAAATCAGCCCCAGCATTTT.

The chain links TRBV9 to TRBJ2-3, with TRBD1 matching over 9 bases. With V trimmed by 4 bases and J by 1 base, 7 bases remained unmatched. This CDR3 region has 16 residues. Germline CDR1 is SGDLS and CDR2 is YYNGEE. CDR3 loop: CASSPRQGGGTDTQYF. Here the CDR3 DNA reads TGTGCCAGCAGCCCACGACAGGGGGGGGGCACAGATACGCAGTATTTT.

Comments on this clonotype: A read error may explain this, as a much larger clone is one base away. The V gene is TRBV30, the J gene TRBJ1-5, with no clear D. The CDR3 is 13 residues long. The V end was cut by 8 bases, the J end by 4 bases, with 15 bases between. The V gene's germline CDR1 is GTSNPN and CDR2 SVGIG (reference sequence). In nucleotides, the CDR3 is TGTGCCCGGAAGTTGGGCGGAAATCAGCCCCAGCATTTT. It codes for CARKLGGNQPQHF.